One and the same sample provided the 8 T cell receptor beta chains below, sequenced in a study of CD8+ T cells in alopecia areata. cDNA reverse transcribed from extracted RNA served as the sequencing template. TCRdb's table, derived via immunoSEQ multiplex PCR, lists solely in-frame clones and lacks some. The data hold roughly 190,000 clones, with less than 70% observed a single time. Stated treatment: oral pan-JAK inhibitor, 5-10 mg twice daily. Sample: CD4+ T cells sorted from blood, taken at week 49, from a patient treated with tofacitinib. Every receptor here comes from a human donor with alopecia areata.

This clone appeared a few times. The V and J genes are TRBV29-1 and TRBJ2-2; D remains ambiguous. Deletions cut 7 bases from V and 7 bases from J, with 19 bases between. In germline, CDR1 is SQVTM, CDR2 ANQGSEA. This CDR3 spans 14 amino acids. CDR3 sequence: CSATIGRSHGELFF. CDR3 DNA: TGCAGCGCCACCATCGGCAGGAGTCACGGGGAGCTGTTTTTT.

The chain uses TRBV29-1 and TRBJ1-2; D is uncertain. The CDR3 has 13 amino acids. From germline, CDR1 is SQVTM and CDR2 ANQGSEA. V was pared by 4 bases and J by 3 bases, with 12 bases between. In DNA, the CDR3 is TGCAGCGTTGGGAAGGTCTTGGACTATGGCTACACCTTC. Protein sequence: CSVGKVLDYGYTF.

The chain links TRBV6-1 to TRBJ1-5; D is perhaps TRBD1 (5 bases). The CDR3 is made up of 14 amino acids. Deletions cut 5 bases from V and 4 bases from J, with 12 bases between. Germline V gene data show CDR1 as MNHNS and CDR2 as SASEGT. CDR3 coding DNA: TGTGCCAGCAGTTTACAGGAGATAAATCAGCCCCAGCATTTT. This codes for CASSLQEINQPQHF.

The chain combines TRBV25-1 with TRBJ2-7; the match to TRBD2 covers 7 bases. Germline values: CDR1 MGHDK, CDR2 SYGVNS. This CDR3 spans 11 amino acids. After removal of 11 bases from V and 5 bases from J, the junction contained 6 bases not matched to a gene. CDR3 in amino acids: CACTGGDEQYF. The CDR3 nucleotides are TGTGCCTGTACGGGGGGAGACGAGCAGTACTTC.

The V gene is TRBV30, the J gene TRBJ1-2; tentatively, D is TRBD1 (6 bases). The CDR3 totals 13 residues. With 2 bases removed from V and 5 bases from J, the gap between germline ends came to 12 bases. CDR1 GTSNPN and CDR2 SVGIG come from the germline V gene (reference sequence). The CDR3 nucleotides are TGTGCCTGGAGTTCGGGGGCGTATTATGGCTACACCTTC. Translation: CAWSSGAYYGYTF. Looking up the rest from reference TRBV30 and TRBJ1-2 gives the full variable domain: SQTIHQWPATLVQPVGSPLSLECTVEGTSNPNLYWYRQAAGRGLQLLFYSVGIGQISSEVPQNLSASRPQDRQFILSSKKLLLSDSGFYLCAWSSGAYYGYTFGSGTRLTVV.

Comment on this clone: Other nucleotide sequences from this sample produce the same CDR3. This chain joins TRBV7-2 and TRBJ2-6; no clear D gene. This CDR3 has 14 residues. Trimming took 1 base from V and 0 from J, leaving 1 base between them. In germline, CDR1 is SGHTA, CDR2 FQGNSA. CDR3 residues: CASSLDSGANVLTF. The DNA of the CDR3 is TGTGCCAGCAGCTTAGACTCTGGGGCCAACGTCCTGACTTTC. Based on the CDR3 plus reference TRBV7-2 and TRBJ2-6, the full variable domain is GAGVSQSPSNKVTEKGKDVELRCDPISGHTALYWYRQSLGQGLEFLIYFQGNSAPDKSGLPSDRFSAERTGGSVSTLTIQRTQQEDSAVYLCASSLDSGANVLTFGAGSRLTVL.

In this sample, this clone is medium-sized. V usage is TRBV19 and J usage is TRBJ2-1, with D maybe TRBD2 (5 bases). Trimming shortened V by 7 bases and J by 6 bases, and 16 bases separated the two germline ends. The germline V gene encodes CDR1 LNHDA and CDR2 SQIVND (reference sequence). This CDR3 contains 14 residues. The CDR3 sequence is CASNPKLGFNEQFF. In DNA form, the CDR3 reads TGTGCCAGTAATCCGAAACTAGGATTCAATGAGCAGTTCTTC.

The CDR3 loop reads CATSRVGSKNIQYF. Here the CDR3 DNA reads TGTGCCACCAGCAGAGTCGGGTCCAAAAACATTCAGTACTTC. The rearrangement uses TRBV15 and TRBJ2-4; no clear D gene. V lost 1 base to trimming and J lost 2 bases, with 6 bases between them. This CDR3 has 14 residues. CDR1 LNHNV and CDR2 YYDKDF come from the germline V gene (reference sequence).